This T cell receptor (beta chain) was captured in a study of PD-1 blockade in mismatch repair-deficient tumors. Germline-derived CDR1 and CDR2 are LNHDA and SQIVND (reference sequence). V was clipped by 5 bases and J by 3 bases, with 14 bases between them. This CDR3 has 14 residues. Study results and limitations: Tumor-resident clones, often undetectable pretreatment in blood, expanded then contracted after pembrolizumab.

TCRs were sequenced from a few patients responding to pembrolizumab. Details on this clone: What it recognizes is unknown.

Clones were read by immunoSEQ multiplex PCR, and TCRdb kept only the in-frame ones, dropping some. The sample has more than 85,000 clones, 82% seen once. Sequenced material: peripheral blood, taken approximately 35 weeks after starting pembrolizumab. The chain joins TRBV19 to TRBJ2-7; no definite D call. This TCR was sampled from an adult with mismatch repair-deficient cancer. CDR3 bases: TGTGCCAGTAGTTCTGCGGCAATAAGCTACGAGCAGTACTTC. It is translated as CASSSAAISYEQYF.